This T cell receptor beta chain was documented in a study of T cells in localized non-small cell lung cancer. The CDR3 spans 13 residues. Germline lookup yields CDR1 SQVTM and CDR2 ANQGSEA. V was pared by 6 bases and J by 5 bases, with 16 bases between. Sequenced by immunoSEQ multiplex PCR; TCRdb stores in-frame clones only, minus some. The sample lists under 20,000 clones; more than 75% were seen once. This sample comprised peripheral blood, obtained before any cancer treatment. The V and J genes are TRBV29-1 and TRBJ2-5; a possible D gene is TRBD2 (5 bases). The receptor comes from a male donor at least 60 years old with stage I lung adenocarcinoma. This chain's CDR3 is CSVIRGLMETQYF. CDR3 in DNA: TGCAGCGTCATCCGCGGGCTTATGGAGACCCAGTACTTC. Drawing the rest from reference TRBV29-1 and TRBJ2-5, the complete variable domain is SAVISQKPSRDICQRGTSLTIQCQVDSQVTMMFWYRQQPGQSLTLIATANQGSEATYESGFVIDKFPISRPNLTFSTLTVSNMSPEDSSIYLCSVIRGLMETQYFGPGTRLLVL.